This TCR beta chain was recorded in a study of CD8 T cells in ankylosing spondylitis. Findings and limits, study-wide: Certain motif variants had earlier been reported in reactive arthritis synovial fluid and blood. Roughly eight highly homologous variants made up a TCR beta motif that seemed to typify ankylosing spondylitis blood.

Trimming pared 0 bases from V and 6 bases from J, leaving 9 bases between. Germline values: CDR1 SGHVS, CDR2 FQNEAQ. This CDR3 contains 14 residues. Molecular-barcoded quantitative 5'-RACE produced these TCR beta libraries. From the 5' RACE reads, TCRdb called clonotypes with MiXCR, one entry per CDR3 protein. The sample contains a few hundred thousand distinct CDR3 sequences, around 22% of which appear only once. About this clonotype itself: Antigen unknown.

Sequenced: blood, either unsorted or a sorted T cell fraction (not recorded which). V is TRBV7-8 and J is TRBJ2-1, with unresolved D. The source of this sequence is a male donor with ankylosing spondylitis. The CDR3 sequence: CASSLALRPNEQFF. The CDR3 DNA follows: TGTGCCAGCAGCTTAGCGCTTAGACCCAATGAGCAGTTCTTC.